The 16 T cell receptor beta chains below come from one sample, sequenced in a study of blood T cell repertoires in COVID-19. Generated by immunoSEQ multiplex PCR, the TCRdb table keeps only in-frame clones and is missing some. In the table there are some 300,000 clones, 90% of which are singletons. Sequenced: PBMCs or T cells enriched from blood (not recorded which). These receptors were collected from a woman between 18 and 30 years old with acute COVID-19.

CDR3 in amino acids: CASSPFSSEGNTEAFF. The CDR3 nucleotides are TGTGCCAGCTCACCATTCTCGTCAGAGGGAAATACTGAAGCTTTCTTT. The chain carries TRBV18 and TRBJ1-1; no clear D. With 2 bases removed from V and 5 bases from J, the gap between germline ends came to 18 bases. There are 16 residues in the CDR3. CDR1 is KGHSH and CDR2 is LQKENI in the germline V gene.

The chain carries TRBV20-1 and TRBJ1-2; tentative D call: TRBD1 (5 bases). Germline V gives CDR1 DFQATT, CDR2 SNEGSKA (reference sequence). The V end lost 6 bases, the J end lost 4 bases, and 9 bases lay between the germline ends. The CDR3 runs to 11 residues. The CDR3 protein is CSATQGYGYTF. DNA for the CDR3: TGCAGTGCGACCCAGGGCTATGGCTACACCTTC.

The CDR3 sequence is CASRQGGRSGELFF. CDR3 in DNA: TGCGCCAGCAGACAGGGGGGTCGTTCCGGGGAGCTGTTTTTT. The rearrangement joins TRBV10-1 to TRBJ2-2; 8 positions agree with TRBD1. The CDR3 is 14 amino acids. Germline V lookup: CDR1 WNHNN, CDR2 SYGVQD (reference sequence). After removal of 6 bases from V and 6 bases from J, the junction contained 6 bases not matched to a gene.

The J gene is TRBJ2-7, the V gene TRBV27; 10 bases line up with TRBD2. The CDR3 runs to 17 residues. CDR1 is MNHEY, CDR2 SMNVEV, per germline (reference sequence). V gave up 2 bases and J gave up 7 bases; unmatched junction bases: 14. In DNA form, the CDR3 reads TGTGCCAGCAGTTTAGGGGAGAGCGGGAGGGCCCCCATGGAGCAGTACTTC. Encoded protein: CASSLGESGRAPMEQYF.

This clone showed up just once. CDR3 DNA: TGTGCCAGTACCGGACTTTCCATAGATACGCAGTATTTT. Its translation: CASTGLSIDTQYF. The rearrangement joins TRBV19 to TRBJ2-3; perhaps TRBD2 as D (5 bases). The CDR3 covers 13 residues. With 7 bases removed from V and 5 bases from J, the gap between germline ends came to 13 bases. From germline, CDR1 is LNHDA and CDR2 SQIVND (reference sequence).

The rearrangement uses TRBV5-8 and TRBJ2-1; D unresolved. Trimming cost V 1 base and J 3 bases, with 5 bases left between them. The germline V gene has CDR1 SGHTS and CDR2 YDEGEE. The CDR3 loop spans 13 amino acids. This chain's CDR3 is CASSLRGYNEQFF. The CDR3 DNA sequence: TGTGCCAGCAGCTTGAGAGGCTACAATGAGCAGTTCTTC.

The rearrangement links TRBV7-6 to TRBJ2-1; TRBD2 might be the D (5 bases). Deletions cut 5 bases from V and 8 bases from J, with 28 bases between. This CDR3 is built from 18 residues. Germline CDR1 and CDR2: SGHVS and FNYEAQ. CDR3 nucleotide sequence: TGTGCCAGCAGCCATTTAGTATCCGGGCTAGCCCCACGGGATGAGCAGTTCTTC. Its protein is CASSHLVSGLAPRDEQFF.

The chain employs TRBV11-3 and TRBJ2-1; TRBD2 agrees at 8 bases. The V segment lost 1 base and the J segment 7 bases; nucleotides outside the gene matches: 9. CDR3 size: 16 residues. The germline V gene has CDR1 SGHNT and CDR2 YENEEA. The CDR3 spells CASSLGEREFPNEQFF. Here the CDR3 DNA reads TGTGCCAGCAGCTTAGGAGAGCGGGAGTTTCCAAATGAGCAGTTCTTC.

The chain recombines TRBV11-3 with TRBJ2-1; D possibly corresponds to TRBD2 (5 bases). The CDR3 length is 14 residues. V lost 4 bases, J lost 4 bases, and 11 bases lay in between. The germline V gene encodes CDR1 SGHNT and CDR2 YENEEA. The CDR3 coding sequence is TGTGCCAGCAGCTCCCCTTCGGGGTACAATGAGCAGTTCTTC. It is translated as CASSSPSGYNEQFF.

The CDR3 DNA follows: TGTGCCACCCGGCCGGTGGAGAATTCACCCCTCCACTTT. The encoded protein is CATRPVENSPLHF. V usage is TRBV10-3 and J usage is TRBJ1-6; D is unclear. The CDR3 loop spans 13 amino acids. V lost 10 bases to trimming and J lost 7 bases, with 14 bases between them. CDR1 is ENHRY and CDR2 is SYGVKD in the germline V gene.

This sequence joins TRBV11-2 and TRBJ1-1; D may be TRBD1 (5 bases). Trimming took 4 bases from V and 5 from J, leaving 17 bases between them. CDR1 SGHAT and CDR2 FQNNGV come from the germline V gene. The CDR3 runs 15 residues. The DNA of the CDR3 is TGTGCCAGCAGCTCAGATGCGGGGGTGGGAACTGAAGCTTTCTTT. It yields the protein CASSSDAGVGTEAFF.

The V and J genes are TRBV25-1 and TRBJ2-7; a possible D gene is TRBD1 (6 bases). CDR3 length equals 13 residues. Germline V gene data show CDR1 as MGHDK and CDR2 as SYGVNS. V was trimmed by 6 bases and J by 2 bases, leaving 11 bases between them. The CDR3: CASSVTGTYEQYF. CDR3 in DNA: TGTGCCAGCAGCGTAACAGGGACCTACGAGCAGTACTTC.

This sequence joins TRBV28 and TRBJ1-6; 7 bases map to TRBD1. Germline V CDR1 and CDR2: MDHEN, SYDVKM. V lost 6 bases, J lost 10 bases, and 9 bases stayed unmatched. This CDR3 has 14 residues. This CDR3 reads CASSDRALRSPLHF. CDR3 bases: TGTGCCAGCAGCGACAGGGCGTTGAGGTCACCCCTCCACTTT.

This chain uses TRBV30 with TRBJ2-7; TRBD2 aligns across 7 bases. Germline-derived CDR1 and CDR2 are GTSNPN and SVGIG (reference sequence). CDR3 length: 14 residues. Germline trimming cut 5 bases from V and 0 bases from J; bases unmatched to any gene: 7. CDR3 protein: CAWGGSGASYEQYF. As DNA, the CDR3 is TGTGCCTGGGGAGGGAGCGGGGCCTCCTACGAGCAGTACTTC.

The rearrangement joins TRBV5-1 to TRBJ2-1, with D possibly matching TRBD2 (6 bases). CDR1 is SGHRS and CDR2 is YFSETQ in the germline V gene. The V and J ends lost 5 bases and 4 bases respectively, with 16 bases between them. The CDR3 has 15 amino acids. The CDR3 is CASSINGGEYNEQFF. The CDR3 bases are TGCGCCAGCAGTATTAACGGCGGGGAGTACAATGAGCAGTTCTTC.

The chain has TRBV7-3 and TRBJ2-2; TRBD1 agrees at 9 bases. This CDR3 contains 15 residues. V gave up 5 bases and J gave up 1 base; unmatched junction bases: 2. CDR1 is SGHTA, CDR2 FQGTGA, per germline. CDR3 in DNA: TGTGCCAGCAGCCGGGGACAGGGGAACACCGGGGAGCTGTTTTTT. As protein: CASSRGQGNTGELFF.